These 24 T cell receptor beta chains were all obtained from the same sample, sequenced in a study of CD8 T cells in ankylosing spondylitis. Study findings and constraints: A TCR beta motif made of eight highly homologous variants seemed typical of ankylosing spondylitis blood.

Each CDR3 protein gets one entry after TCRdb re-called the 5' RACE reads with MiXCR. The sample lists under 950,000 distinct CDR3 sequences, around 17% occurring once. These receptors' antigens are unknown. The sequencing input was blood, either unsorted or a sorted T cell fraction (not recorded which). The receptors originated from a male donor with ankylosing spondylitis.

This clonotype has more than one count but fewer than ten. CDR3 in DNA: TGTGCCAGCAGCTTATGGTTGGTGTCATTTAGTTCACCCCTCCACTTT. This sequence encodes CASSLWLVSFSSPLHF. The chain uses TRBV7-2 and TRBJ1-6; D not resolved. This CDR3 spans 16 amino acids. Trimming removed 2 bases from V and 9 bases from J, with 17 bases in between. Germline V gene sequence: CDR1 SGHTA, CDR2 FQGNSA.

This clonotype occurred many times. The chain recombines TRBV10-3 with TRBJ1-1; 7 bases are a match to TRBD1. CDR3 length: 15 amino acids. The V segment lost 3 bases and the J segment 1 base; nucleotides outside the gene matches: 5. CDR1 is ENHRY, CDR2 SYGVKD, per germline. For the CDR3, the DNA is TGTGCCATCAGTGAAAACAGGGGAGCGAACACTGAAGCTTTCTTT. As protein: CAISENRGANTEAFF.

This clonotype was seen a few times. This chain uses TRBV5-1 with TRBJ1-1; 7 positions match TRBD1. Germline V CDR1 and CDR2: SGHRS, YFSETQ. V dropped 3 bases and J dropped 0; count of bases not matched to a gene: 17. The CDR3 length is 19 residues. The CDR3, as DNA: TGCGCCAGCAGCTCGCACCCGGGACAGTACTTTTTATTGAACACTGAAGCTTTCTTT. Protein: CASSSHPGQYFLLNTEAFF.

This clonotype was counted between two and nine times. V is TRBV20-1 and J is TRBJ2-3, with 14 nucleotides matching TRBD2. Germline trimming cut 5 bases from V and 1 base from J; bases unmatched to any gene: 5. In germline, CDR1 is DFQATT, CDR2 SNEGSKA (reference sequence). The CDR3 spans 16 residues. CDR3 sequence: CSAPRLAGGRTDTQYF. The CDR3 DNA reads TGCAGTGCTCCAAGACTAGCGGGGGGGCGCACAGATACGCAGTATTTT.

The chain combines TRBV6-1 with TRBJ1-4; 9 nucleotides agree with TRBD1. The germline V gene has CDR1 MNHNS and CDR2 SASEGT. This CDR3 has 13 residues. The ends lost 7 bases at V and 7 bases at J; junction bases unmatched: 4. CDR3 sequence: CASTETGGEKLFF. The CDR3 DNA reads as TGTGCCAGCACCGAGACAGGGGGTGAAAAACTGTTTTTT.

The genes are TRBV4-2 and TRBJ2-2; no clear D gene. Germline assignment: CDR1 LGHNA and CDR2 YNFKEQ. The V end lost 0 bases, the J end lost 0 bases, and 11 bases lay between the germline ends. The CDR3 consists of 17 residues. The CDR3, as DNA: TGTGCCAGCAGCCAAGATCAGGCAGTCCCGAACACCGGGGAGCTGTTTTTT. Translated: CASSQDQAVPNTGELFF.

The rearrangement links TRBV12-3 or TRBV12-4 to TRBJ1-4; TRBD1 agrees at 8 bases. The CDR3 length is 15 residues. The V segment lost 4 bases and the J segment 8 bases; nucleotides outside the gene matches: 9. CDR3 coding DNA: TGTGCCAGCAGTTCGGACAGGGAGGTTTGGGAAAAACTGTTTTTT. Protein product: CASSSDREVWEKLFF.

The chain employs TRBV6-5 and TRBJ2-7; D is tentatively TRBD1 or TRBD2 (5 bases each). CDR1 and CDR2 (germline): MNHEY, SVGAGI. V lost 6 bases and J lost 2, with 11 bases in between. The CDR3 runs to 13 residues. In DNA form, the CDR3 reads TGTGCCAGCAGCTGGGACGGAACCTACGAGCAGTACTTC. This gives the protein CASSWDGTYEQYF.

At least ten counts were recorded for this clonotype. CDR3 region: CASSLGEGQPQHF. Written as DNA, the CDR3 is TGCGCCAGCAGCCTAGGGGAGGGTCAGCCCCAGCATTTT. The chain joins TRBV5-1 to TRBJ1-5; maybe TRBD1 (5 bases). Trimming cost V 4 bases and J 6 bases, with 11 bases left between them. Per the germline V gene, CDR1 is SGHRS and CDR2 is YFSETQ. CDR3 length: 13 residues.

V usage is TRBV12-3 or TRBV12-4 and J usage is TRBJ2-3, with TRBD1 matching over 8 bases. The CDR3 length is 16 residues. Losses at the gene ends were 5 bases for V and 1 base for J; bases not matched to a gene: 8. The CDR3 spells CASSPPEGQGTDTQYF. The CDR3 DNA follows: TGTGCCAGCAGTCCCCCCGAGGGACAGGGCACAGATACGCAGTATTTT.

Comment on this clonotype: This may stem from a read error, because a much larger clone lies one nucleotide away. As DNA, the CDR3 is TGTGCCAGCAGCCCCCGACAGAGGAACACTGAAGCTTTCTTT. Translating it yields CASSPRQRNTEAFF. The rearrangement joins TRBV7-9 to TRBJ1-1; maybe TRBD1 (5 bases). Trimming left V 5 bases short and J 1 base short, with 11 bases between. This CDR3 spans 14 amino acids. Germline lookup yields CDR1 SEHNR and CDR2 FQNEAQ (reference sequence).

The V gene is TRBV3-1, the J gene TRBJ2-5, with D unresolved. Germline-derived CDR1 and CDR2 are LGHDT and YNNKEL (reference sequence). V lost 1 base and J 5 bases, leaving 5 bases between the germline ends. The CDR3 spans 12 residues. CDR3 DNA: TGTGCCAGCAGCCAAGTAACGGAGACCCAGTACTTC. Translated, it gives CASSQVTETQYF.

This clonotype was observed a handful of times. The rearrangement joins TRBV13 to TRBJ1-1; a possible D gene is TRBD1 (6 bases). This CDR3 is 14 amino acids long. Trimming cost V 5 bases and J 5 bases, with 15 bases left between them. Germline CDR1 PRHDT, CDR2 FYEKMQ (reference sequence). For the CDR3, the DNA is TGTGCCAGCAGCGGGGGGCGCGGGAAAACTGAAGCTTTCTTT. This codes for CASSGGRGKTEAFF.

The rearrangement links TRBV25-1 to TRBJ1-2, with D maybe TRBD1 (5 bases). The V end lost 5 bases, the J end lost 6 bases, and 19 bases lay between the germline ends. Per germline, CDR1 MGHDK and CDR2 SYGVNS. The CDR3 is made up of 15 amino acids. CDR3 nucleotides: TGTGCCAGCAGTTGGTGGGGGGGAGGGGAAGATGGCTACACCTTC. Translating it yields CASSWWGGGEDGYTF.

The table lists this clonotype with a few counts. The J gene is TRBJ2-5, the V gene TRBV20-1; 9 bases match TRBD2. Germline V CDR1 and CDR2: DFQATT, SNEGSKA (reference sequence). Trimming took 3 bases from V and 4 from J; bases not matched to a gene: 12. The CDR3 runs 16 residues. CDR3 DNA sequence: TGCAGTGCTAGTGGTGTAGCGGGGGCTACAACAGAGACCCAGTACTTC. Encoded protein: CSASGVAGATTETQYF.

The chain recombines TRBV6-6 with TRBJ2-7; D is undetermined. Trimming shortened V by 8 bases and J by 3 bases, and 14 bases separated the two germline ends. Looked up from germline, CDR1 is MNHNY and CDR2 is SVGAGI (reference sequence). The CDR3 runs 13 residues. The CDR3 reads CASGGPSLYEQYF. The DNA of the CDR3 is TGTGCCAGCGGTGGGCCTAGTCTCTACGAGCAGTACTTC.

The chain is built from TRBV10-3 and TRBJ1-1; the D gene is possibly TRBD1 (6 bases). Looked up from germline, CDR1 is ENHRY and CDR2 is SYGVKD. V was pared by 3 bases and J by 1 base, with 9 bases between. The CDR3 runs 14 residues. CDR3 amino acids: CAISDQGQNTEAFF. The CDR3 DNA reads TGTGCCATCAGTGACCAGGGACAGAACACTGAAGCTTTCTTT.

V gene TRBV27 combines with J gene TRBJ2-1, with D perhaps TRBD1 (5 bases). Per germline, CDR1 MNHEY and CDR2 SMNVEV (reference sequence). The V end lost 1 base, the J end lost 8 bases, and 9 bases lay between the germline ends. This CDR3 contains 13 residues. CDR3 loop: CASSLWSGHEQFF. CDR3 in DNA: TGTGCCAGCAGTTTATGGTCAGGGCATGAGCAGTTCTTC.

The chain has TRBV20-1 and TRBJ2-1, with 14 bases that match TRBD2. In germline, CDR1 is DFQATT, CDR2 SNEGSKA (reference sequence). This CDR3 is 16 amino acids long. The trim removed 4 bases at V and 6 bases at J, leaving 8 bases unmatched. The CDR3 is CSANPRTSGGRNEQFF. As DNA, the CDR3 is TGCAGTGCTAACCCTCGGACTAGCGGGGGGCGCAATGAGCAGTTCTTC.

This clonotype was seen only a few times. This chain uses TRBV28 with TRBJ2-2; D gene uncertain. Germline V gene data show CDR1 as MDHEN and CDR2 as SYDVKM. The CDR3 spans 15 residues. Trimming left V 3 bases short and J 1 base short, with 9 bases between. CDR3 protein: CASSFQHLNTGELFF. For the CDR3, the DNA is TGTGCCAGCAGTTTCCAGCACCTGAACACCGGGGAGCTGTTTTTT.

The chain employs TRBV15 and TRBJ2-3; the match to TRBD2 covers 8 bases. With 3 bases clipped from V and 3 bases from J, the junction kept 8 bases outside the gene matches. The CDR3 loop spans 16 amino acids. CDR1 is LNHNV and CDR2 is YYDKDF in the germline V gene (reference sequence). This chain's CDR3 is CATSSGTRPRTDTQYF. As DNA, the CDR3 is TGTGCCACCAGCAGTGGGACTAGACCAAGGACAGATACGCAGTATTTT.

This clonotype was picked up many times. This chain uses TRBV12-3 or TRBV12-4 with TRBJ1-1; perhaps TRBD1 as D (6 bases). The CDR3 is 14 residues long. V lost 7 bases and J lost 1, with 13 bases in between. CDR3 residues: CASTLRGGNTEAFF. The CDR3 coding sequence is TGTGCCAGCACCCTCAGGGGTGGGAACACTGAAGCTTTCTTT.

In its sample, this clonotype was seen a few times. The chain is built from TRBV7-2 and TRBJ2-1; 9 nucleotides match TRBD1. The junction had 9 bases not matched to a gene; V was cut back by 1 base and J by 8 bases. Germline-derived CDR1 and CDR2 are SGHTA and FQGNSA. This CDR3 has 16 amino acids. CDR3 region: CASSLGIAGTGYEQFF. The CDR3, as DNA: TGTGCCAGCAGCTTAGGGATCGCCGGGACAGGGTATGAGCAGTTCTTC.

This clonotype was recorded many times. The V call is TRBV28, the J call TRBJ2-5; possible D gene TRBD1, 6 bases. There are 13 residues in the CDR3. With 5 bases removed from V and 9 bases from J, the gap between germline ends came to 16 bases. Germline V gives CDR1 MDHEN, CDR2 SYDVKM. In DNA form, the CDR3 reads TGTGCCAGCAGTGGGGCAGGGGCCAGAGCCCAGTACTTC. Amino acids: CASSGAGARAQYF.